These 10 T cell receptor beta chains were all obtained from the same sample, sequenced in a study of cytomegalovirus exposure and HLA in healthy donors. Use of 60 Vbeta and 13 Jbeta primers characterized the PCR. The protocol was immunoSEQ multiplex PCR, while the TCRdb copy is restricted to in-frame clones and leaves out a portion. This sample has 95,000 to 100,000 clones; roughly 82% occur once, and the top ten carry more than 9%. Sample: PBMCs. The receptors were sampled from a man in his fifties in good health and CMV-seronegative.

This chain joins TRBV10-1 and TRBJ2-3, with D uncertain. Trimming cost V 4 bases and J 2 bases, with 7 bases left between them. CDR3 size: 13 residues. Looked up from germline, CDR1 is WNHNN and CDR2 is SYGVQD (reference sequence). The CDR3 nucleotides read TGCGCCAGCAGTGTTGTAAACACAGATACGCAGTATTTT. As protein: CASSVVNTDTQYF.

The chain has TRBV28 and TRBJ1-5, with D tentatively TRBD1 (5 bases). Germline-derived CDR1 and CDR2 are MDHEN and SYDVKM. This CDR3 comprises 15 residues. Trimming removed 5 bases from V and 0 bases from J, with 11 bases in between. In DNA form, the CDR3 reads TGTGCCAGCAGTCCCGACAGCTATAGCAATCAGCCCCAGCATTTT. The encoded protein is CASSPDSYSNQPQHF.

The CDR3 nucleotides are TGCGCCAGCAGCCTAATACAGGGTGGCGGAAACACCATATATTTT. Its translation is CASSLIQGGGNTIYF. The rearrangement links TRBV4-1 to TRBJ1-3; possibly TRBD1 for D (6 bases). The CDR3 has 15 amino acids. Germline values: CDR1 MGHRA, CDR2 YSYEKL. The ends were cut back, 4 bases at V and 4 bases at J, with 14 bases in the middle.

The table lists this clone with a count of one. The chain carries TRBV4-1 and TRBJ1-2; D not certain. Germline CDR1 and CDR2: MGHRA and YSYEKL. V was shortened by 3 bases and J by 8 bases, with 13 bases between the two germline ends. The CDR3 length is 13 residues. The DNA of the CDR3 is TGCGCCAGCAGCCACGAATCCACCGGGGGCTACACCTTC. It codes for CASSHESTGGYTF.

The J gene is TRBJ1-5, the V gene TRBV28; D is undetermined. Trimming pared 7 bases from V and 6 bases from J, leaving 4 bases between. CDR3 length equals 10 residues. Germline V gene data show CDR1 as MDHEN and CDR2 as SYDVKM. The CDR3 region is CASNFQPQHF. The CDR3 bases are TGTGCCAGCAACTTTCAGCCCCAGCATTTT.

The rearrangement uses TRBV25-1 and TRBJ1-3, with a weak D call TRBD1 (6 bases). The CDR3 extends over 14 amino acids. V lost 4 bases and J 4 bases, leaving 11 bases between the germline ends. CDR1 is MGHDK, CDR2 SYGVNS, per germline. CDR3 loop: CASSGTGRGNTIYF. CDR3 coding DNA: TGTGCCAGCAGTGGAACAGGGCGCGGAAACACCATATATTTT. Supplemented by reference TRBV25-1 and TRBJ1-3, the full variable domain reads EADIYQTPRYLVIGTGKKITLECSQTMGHDKMYWYQQDPGMELHLIHYSYGVNSTEKGDLSSESTVSRIRTEHFPLTLESARPSHTSQYLCASSGTGRGNTIYFGEGSWLTVV.

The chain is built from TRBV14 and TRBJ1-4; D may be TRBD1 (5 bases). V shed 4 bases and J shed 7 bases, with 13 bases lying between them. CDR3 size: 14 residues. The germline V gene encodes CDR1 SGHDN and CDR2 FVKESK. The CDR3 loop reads CASSLSGIGEKLFF. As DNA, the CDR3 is TGTGCCAGCAGCCTTTCAGGGATTGGTGAAAAACTGTTTTTT.

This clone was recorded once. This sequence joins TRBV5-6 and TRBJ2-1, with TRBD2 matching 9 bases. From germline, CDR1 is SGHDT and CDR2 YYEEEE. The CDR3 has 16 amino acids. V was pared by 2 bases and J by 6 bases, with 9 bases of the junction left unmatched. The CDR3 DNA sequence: TGTGCCAGCAGCTTCCTTAGCGGGGGAAAAGGCAATGAGCAGTTCTTC. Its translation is CASSFLSGGKGNEQFF. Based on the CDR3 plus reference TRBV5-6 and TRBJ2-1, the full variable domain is DAGVTQSPTHLIKTRGQQVTLRCSPKSGHDTVSWYQQALGQGPQFIFQYYEEEERQRGNFPDRFSGHQFPNYSSELNVNALLLGDSALYLCASSFLSGGKGNEQFFGPGTRLTVL.

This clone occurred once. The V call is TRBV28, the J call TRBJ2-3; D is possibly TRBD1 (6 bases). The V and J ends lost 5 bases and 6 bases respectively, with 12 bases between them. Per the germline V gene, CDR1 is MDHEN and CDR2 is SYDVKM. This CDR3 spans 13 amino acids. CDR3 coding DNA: TGTGCCAGCAGTCAGGGGAATAGGGATACGCAGTATTTT. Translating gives CASSQGNRDTQYF.

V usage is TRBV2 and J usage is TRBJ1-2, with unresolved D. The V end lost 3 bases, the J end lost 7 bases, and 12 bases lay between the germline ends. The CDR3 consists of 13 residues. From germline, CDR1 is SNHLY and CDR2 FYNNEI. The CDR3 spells CASSDVRATGYTF. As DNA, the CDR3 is TGTGCCAGCAGTGATGTGAGGGCGACTGGCTACACCTTC.